This TCR beta chain stems from a study of cytomegalovirus exposure and HLA in healthy donors. PCR was performed using 60 Vbeta and 13 Jbeta primers. TCRdb keeps only in-frame clones here, not all; method: immunoSEQ multiplex PCR. The sample has approximately 190,000 clones; about 86% are singletons. In the case of this clone: Its antigen is unidentified.

Notes on the study in general: Equally common other TCR beta chains were less clonally expanded than HLA-associated ones, a later analysis found. Excluded were some V segments that proved indistinguishable, including TRBV6-2 and TRBV6-3.

CDR3 length: 13 amino acids. Deletions cut 10 bases from V and 2 bases from J, with 14 bases between. CDR1 is SNHLY, CDR2 FYNNEI, per germline. The TCR comes from a woman aged 18-29 years in good health and CMV-seropositive. Sequencing was done on a sample of PBMCs. This sequence joins TRBV2 and TRBJ1-2; no firm D call. The CDR3 DNA reads as TGTGCCATCGACCGGGAGAGAAACTATGGCTACACCTTC. This encodes CAIDRERNYGYTF.